One sample yielded the 14 T cell receptor beta chains listed below, sequenced in a study of Ad26.COV2.S vaccination and SARS-CoV-2 variants (dated by TCRdb to the early 2020s). The protocol used for the library was the immunoSEQ multiplex PCR assay. In TCRdb, the immuneACCESS table is reduced to in-frame sequences with V and J assigned. These tables do not hold every clone; where another copy was compared, an unresolved V gene accounts for under half, and the others remain unexplained. Counted in this sample were hundreds of thousands of clones; roughly 90% of them appeared once. Roughly 5% of the sample is in the top ten clones. The meaning of the sample's treatment or condition label: around 19 received Ad26.COV2.S at low or high dose, single or two shots; roughly five received placebo; per-sample allocation not given. Repertoires of vaccine and placebo recipients were sequenced from samples collected on day 63 after the first injection.

Specimen: peripheral blood, collected in a trial of Ad26.COV2.S vaccine versus placebo. These TCRs come from a person between 18 and 60 years old who received the Ad26.COV2.S COVID-19 vaccine or a placebo.

The J gene is TRBJ1-3, the V gene TRBV3-1 (or the pseudogene TRBV3-2); D unresolved. CDR1 is LGHDT, CDR2 YNNKEL, per germline (reference sequence). The CDR3 has 15 residues. V was pared by 0 bases and J by 4 bases, with 10 bases between. CDR3 bases: TGTGCCAGCAGCCAAGATATGGGTTCCGGAAACACCATATATTTT. Amino acids: CASSQDMGSGNTIYF.

This sequence joins TRBV9 and TRBJ2-1, with D possibly being TRBD1 or TRBD2 (6 bases each). The CDR3 covers 16 residues. Between the trimmed V and J ends, which lost 0 bases and 4 bases, there was a span of 14 bases. Germline V gene sequence: CDR1 SGDLS, CDR2 YYNGEE. The CDR3 region is CASSVVSQGTYNEQFF. The DNA of the CDR3 is TGTGCCAGCAGCGTAGTATCGCAGGGGACTTACAATGAGCAGTTCTTC.

The rearrangement joins TRBV27 to TRBJ2-7, with 10 bases identical to TRBD2. Per germline, CDR1 MNHEY and CDR2 SMNVEV (reference sequence). After removal of 5 bases from V and 3 bases from J, the junction contained 7 bases not matched to a gene. This CDR3 comprises 15 residues. The CDR3 here is CASSGRTSGVYEQYF. In nucleotides, the CDR3 is TGTGCCAGCAGTGGCCGGACTAGCGGAGTCTACGAGCAGTACTTC.

This sequence joins TRBV5-1 and TRBJ1-1, with D possibly matching TRBD1 (5 bases). V was pared by 0 bases and J by 6 bases, with 15 bases between. Per the germline V gene, CDR1 is SGHRS and CDR2 is YFSETQ. The CDR3 totals 15 residues. CDR3 in DNA: TGCGCCAGCAGCTTGGAAAATTGGGGGTTGGCTGAAGCTTTCTTT. It codes for CASSLENWGLAEAFF.

The chain carries TRBV6-5 and TRBJ2-5, with 8 positions matching TRBD2. The germline gives CDR1 MNHEY, CDR2 SVGAGI. The CDR3 contains 15 residues. The V segment lost 6 bases and the J segment 4 bases; nucleotides outside the gene matches: 10. The CDR3 nucleotides read TGTGCCAGCAGGACATTGGGACTAGTGGGAGAGACCCAGTACTTC. Protein: CASRTLGLVGETQYF.

The chain uses TRBV4-3 and TRBJ1-6, with D unclear. This CDR3 contains 16 residues. Germline V gene sequence: CDR1 LGHNA, CDR2 YSLEER. With 1 base removed from V and 0 bases from J, the gap between germline ends came to 7 bases. CDR3 nucleotide sequence: TGCGCCAGCAGCCAAGGGGTCGGCTCCTATAATTCACCCCTCCACTTT. Encoded protein: CASSQGVGSYNSPLHF.

The chain combines TRBV30 with TRBJ1-2; D is perhaps TRBD1 (6 bases). Looked up from germline, CDR1 is GTSNPN and CDR2 is SVGIG (reference sequence). V lost 3 bases and J 5 bases, leaving 13 bases between the germline ends. The CDR3 spans 13 residues. CDR3 in DNA: TGTGCCTGGAGGCGGGGAGGGGGGTATGGCTACACCTTC. Its protein product is CAWRRGGGYGYTF.

The CDR3 DNA follows: TGTGCCAGCAGTGAAGGGAGATGGTCCTACGAGCAGTACTTC. It encodes CASSEGRWSYEQYF. This rearrangement joins TRBV2 to TRBJ2-7; D not resolved. V was shortened by 1 base and J by 1 base, with 8 bases between the two germline ends. This CDR3 spans 14 amino acids. Germline values: CDR1 SNHLY, CDR2 FYNNEI.

This clone appeared once. CDR3 sequence reads: CASSLPASGNTIYF. The CDR3 coding sequence is TGCGCCAGCAGTCTCCCGGCCTCTGGAAACACCATATATTTT. V usage is TRBV23-1 and J usage is TRBJ1-3; D gene ambiguous. TRBV23-1 is noted as an ORF with a role that remains uncertain. V lost 4 bases to trimming and J lost 0 bases, with 7 bases between them. The CDR3 loop spans 14 amino acids.

The J gene is TRBJ2-7, the V gene TRBV9; D is unclear. Trimming removed 0 bases from V and 1 base from J, with 8 bases in between. This CDR3 is built from 14 residues. Germline V gene lookup returns CDR1 SGDLS and CDR2 YYNGEE. Here the CDR3 DNA reads TGTGCCAGCAGCGTAGGGGAATTTTCCTACGAGCAGTACTTC. Protein: CASSVGEFSYEQYF.

The chain employs TRBV9 and TRBJ2-3; 8 bases map to TRBD2. With 1 base clipped from V and 2 bases from J, the junction kept 3 bases outside the gene matches. The CDR3 length is 15 residues. Germline CDR1 is SGDLS and CDR2 is YYNGEE. The CDR3 coding sequence is TGTGCCAGCAGCGTACTAGCGGGTGTCACAGATACGCAGTATTTT. Its protein is CASSVLAGVTDTQYF.

On this clone itself: Additional DNA sequences in this sample encode the identical CDR3. The chain combines TRBV29-1 with TRBJ1-5; perhaps TRBD1 as D (5 bases). This CDR3 has 14 residues. The V gene lost 4 bases and the J gene lost 0 bases, with 10 bases spanning the gap. The germline CDR1 and CDR2 sequences are SQVTM and ANQGSEA. CDR3 sequence (DNA): TGCAGCGTTGGGGGGGGTGGTAGCAATCAGCCCCAGCATTTT. Amino acids: CSVGGGGSNQPQHF.

This sequence joins TRBV19 and TRBJ2-1; 10 bases are shared with TRBD2. This CDR3 comprises 14 residues. V was pared by 4 bases and J by 8 bases, with 5 bases of the junction left unmatched. Looked up from germline, CDR1 is LNHDA and CDR2 is SQIVND (reference sequence). CDR3 nucleotides: TGTGCCAGTAGTACTAGCGGGAGTATCGATGAGCAGTTCTTC. Translation: CASSTSGSIDEQFF.

The chain couples TRBV7-3 to TRBJ2-7; 12 bases line up with TRBD2. V lost 8 bases and J lost 0; bases outside the gene matches: 2. Looked up from germline, CDR1 is SGHTA and CDR2 is FQGTGA. This CDR3 spans 14 amino acids. The CDR3 nucleotides are TGTGCCAGCGCACTAGCGGGGGGCTCCTACGAGCAGTACTTC. It is translated as CASALAGGSYEQYF.